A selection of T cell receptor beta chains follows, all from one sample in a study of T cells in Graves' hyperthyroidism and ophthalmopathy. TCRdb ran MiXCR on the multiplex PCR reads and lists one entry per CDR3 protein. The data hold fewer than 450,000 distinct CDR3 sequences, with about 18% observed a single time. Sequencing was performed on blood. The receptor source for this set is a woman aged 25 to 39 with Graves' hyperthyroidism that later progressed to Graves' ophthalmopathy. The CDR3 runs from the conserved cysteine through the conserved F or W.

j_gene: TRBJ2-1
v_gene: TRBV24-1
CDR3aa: CATSDLLNEQFF

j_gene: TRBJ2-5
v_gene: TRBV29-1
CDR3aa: CSVEVLLGQGIRETQYF

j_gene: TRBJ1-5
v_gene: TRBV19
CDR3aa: CASSMTGGVNQPQHF

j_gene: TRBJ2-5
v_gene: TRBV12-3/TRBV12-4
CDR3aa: CASRLAGQETQYF

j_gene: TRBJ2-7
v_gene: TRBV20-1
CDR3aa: CSAGKGGNSYEQYF

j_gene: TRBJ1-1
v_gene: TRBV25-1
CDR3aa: CASSSRADGTEAFF

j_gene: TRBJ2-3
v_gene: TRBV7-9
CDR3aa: CASSLEGIASTDAQYF

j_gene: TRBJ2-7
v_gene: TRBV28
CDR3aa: CASSLGGQAPYEQYF

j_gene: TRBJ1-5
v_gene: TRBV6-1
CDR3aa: CASSEFGAGTGGGQPQHF

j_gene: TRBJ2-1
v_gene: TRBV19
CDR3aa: CASSIGYDLRTEGIYNEQFF

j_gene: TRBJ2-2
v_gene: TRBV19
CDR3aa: CASTVGDRDTGELFF

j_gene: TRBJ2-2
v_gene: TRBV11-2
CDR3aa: CASSLGVTFTGELFF

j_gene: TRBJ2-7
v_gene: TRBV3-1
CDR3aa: CASSPQRHYEQYF

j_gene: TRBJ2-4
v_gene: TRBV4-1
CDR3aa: CASSQARGWNIQYF

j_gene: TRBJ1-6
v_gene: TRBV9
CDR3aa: CASDASGQGVSPLHF

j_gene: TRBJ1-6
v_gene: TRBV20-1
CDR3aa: CSARDLLRLNSPLHF